These 27 T cell receptor beta chains came from one sample sequenced in a study of early T cells in non-severe SARS-CoV-2 infection (TCRdb year 2021). The receptor library was made with 5' RACE. Sequenced using a NextSeq 500. The public reads were reanalyzed by TCRdb: fastp trimming at Q25, MiXCR alignment, in-frame beta chains only. Records with the same CDR3 protein are collapsed into one entry carrying the most frequent genes and DNA. The sample table shows about 66,000 distinct CDR3 sequences, and 9.1% are seen once. The top ten clonotypes cover approximately 3% of the sample. Material: whole blood. The receptors stem from an adult who was a healthcare worker with PCR-confirmed SARS-CoV-2 infection or an uninfected control (not recorded which).

This clonotype was counted a few times. J is TRBJ2-3 and V is TRBV7-9; tentatively, D is TRBD1 (6 bases). CDR3 length equals 14 residues. The germline CDR1 and CDR2 sequences are SEHNR and FQNEAQ (reference sequence). Between the trimmed V and J ends, which lost 5 bases and 2 bases, there was a span of 11 bases. The CDR3 spells CASSPGDITDTQYF. DNA of the CDR3: TGTGCCAGCAGCCCAGGGGACATCACAGATACGCAGTATTTT.

This clonotype was counted only a few times. This chain links TRBV29-1 with TRBJ2-4; 12 bases are a match to TRBD1. Germline lookup yields CDR1 SQVTM and CDR2 ANQGSEA. This CDR3 has 16 residues. V lost 0 bases, J lost 11 bases, and 11 bases stayed unmatched. The chain's CDR3 is CSVEDTGTGGKEVQYF. In nucleotides, the CDR3 is TGCAGCGTTGAAGATACCGGGACAGGGGGCAAAGAGGTTCAGTACTTC.

The chain links TRBV9 to TRBJ2-1, with D perhaps matching TRBD1 or TRBD2 (5 bases each). The CDR3 totals 18 residues. Germline CDR1 is SGDLS and CDR2 is YYNGEE. V lost 0 bases, J lost 4 bases, and 20 bases lay in between. The CDR3 nucleotides read TGTGCCAGCAGCGTAGGAATTTTAAGGGACGAAGGATACAATGAGCAGTTCTTC. Translating gives CASSVGILRDEGYNEQFF.

This clonotype came up many times. The chain joins TRBV29-1 to TRBJ2-5, with 14 positions matching TRBD2. The V gene's germline CDR1 is SQVTM and CDR2 ANQGSEA. The CDR3 is 18 amino acids. V was clipped by 4 bases and J by 0 bases; unmatched bases: 10. In DNA, the CDR3 is TGCAGCGTTGGGACTAGCGGGAGGTTTGGGGGGTACCAAGAGACCCAGTACTTC. Its protein is CSVGTSGRFGGYQETQYF.

The chain employs TRBV6-2 or TRBV6-3 and TRBJ1-1; perhaps TRBD1 as D (5 bases). V shed 7 bases and J shed 0 bases, with 18 bases lying between them. This CDR3 is 16 amino acids long. Germline CDR1 is MNHEY and CDR2 is SVGEGT. CDR3 loop: CASTTPAGGLNTEAFF. Written as DNA, the CDR3 is TGTGCCAGCACCACCCCAGCGGGGGGACTGAACACTGAAGCTTTCTTT.

The table lists this clonotype with many counts. The genes are TRBV4-3 and TRBJ2-5, with 8 bases aligning to TRBD2. The CDR3 extends over 16 amino acids. Germline assignment: CDR1 LGHNA and CDR2 YSLEER. V was clipped by 3 bases and J by 2 bases; unmatched bases: 8. The CDR3 protein is CASSQAFAGGQETQYF. The CDR3, as DNA: TGCGCCAGCAGCCAGGCCTTCGCGGGGGGACAAGAGACCCAGTACTTC.

J is TRBJ2-3 and V is TRBV4-3; D unresolved. The CDR3 covers 15 residues. CDR1 is LGHNA and CDR2 is YSLEER in the germline V gene. Deletions cut 0 bases from V and 4 bases from J, with 11 bases between. The DNA for the CDR3 is TGCGCCAGCAGCCAAGAGTACCAGACCTCAGATACGCAGTATTTT. Translation gives CASSQEYQTSDTQYF.

The sample holds many counts of this clonotype. The V gene is TRBV5-1, the J gene TRBJ2-5; D gene unclear. This CDR3 comprises 13 residues. Germline values: CDR1 SGHRS, CDR2 YFSETQ. The ends were cut back, 3 bases at V and 4 bases at J, with 10 bases in the middle. CDR3 protein: CASSSMEIETQYF. The CDR3 DNA follows: TGCGCCAGCAGCTCAATGGAAATAGAGACCCAGTACTTC.

This clonotype was observed many times. The V call is TRBV20-1, the J call TRBJ2-1; D perhaps matches TRBD2 (5 bases). Germline V gives CDR1 DFQATT, CDR2 SNEGSKA (reference sequence). The length of the CDR3 is 13 residues. Here the CDR3 DNA reads TGCACTCCCCAGAGGGAACTCTACAATGAGCAGTTCTTC. Encoded protein: CTPQRELYNEQFF.

This clonotype was counted at least ten times. The rearrangement joins TRBV30 to TRBJ1-4; D gene uncertain. The CDR3 contains 13 residues. Germline loops: CDR1 GTSNPN, CDR2 SVGIG (reference sequence). The V gene lost 0 bases and the J gene lost 8 bases, with 10 bases spanning the gap. The CDR3: CAWSVVVNEKLFF. Here the CDR3 DNA reads TGTGCCTGGAGTGTAGTCGTGAACGAAAAACTGTTTTTT.

This clonotype was detected ten times or more. This rearrangement joins TRBV20-1 to TRBJ2-7; D uncertain. Between the trimmed V and J ends, which lost 0 bases and 7 bases, there was a span of 16 bases. The germline CDR1 and CDR2 sequences are DFQATT and SNEGSKA (reference sequence). CDR3 length: 14 residues. CDR3 protein: CSARERVWAAEQYF. The CDR3 bases are TGCAGTGCTAGAGAAAGGGTTTGGGCGGCAGAGCAGTACTTC.

This clonotype was detected only a few times. V gene TRBV7-3 combines with J gene TRBJ2-2; D is unclear. CDR1 is SGHTA and CDR2 is FQGTGA in the germline V gene. V was cut by 5 bases and J by 2 bases, with 12 bases left in between. The CDR3 length is 15 residues. CDR3 sequence (DNA): TGTGCCAGCAGCCGACGCGGAAATAACACCGGGGAGCTGTTTTTT. Protein: CASSRRGNNTGELFF.

This chain uses TRBV20-1 with TRBJ1-2, with D possibly matching TRBD1 (6 bases). The CDR3 totals 12 residues. V was clipped by 6 bases and J by 4 bases, with 12 bases between them. Germline V gene lookup returns CDR1 DFQATT and CDR2 SNEGSKA (reference sequence). The CDR3 loop reads CSAAPTGYGYTF. The DNA of the CDR3 is TGCAGTGCAGCCCCGACAGGCTATGGCTACACCTTC.

The chain employs TRBV20-1 and TRBJ2-1; 7 nucleotides line up with TRBD2. J was trimmed by 4 bases and V by 1 base; bases with no gene match: 4. CDR1 is DFQATT, CDR2 SNEGSKA, per germline (reference sequence). CDR3 length: 14 residues. CDR3 nucleotides: TGCAGTGCTAGAGGCCAGCGGGGATACAATGAGCAGTTCTTC. Protein product: CSARGQRGYNEQFF.

Note on this clonotype: This may arise from a read error, as a much more abundant clone is one base away. The CDR3 DNA reads as TGTGTCAGCAGCCGGGGACTAGCGTTCTACAATGAGCAGTTCTTC. Encoded protein: CVSSRGLAFYNEQFF. The chain employs TRBV7-9 and TRBJ2-1, with 10 bases lining up with TRBD2. CDR1 is SEHNR and CDR2 is FQNEAQ in the germline V gene (reference sequence). CDR3 length: 15 residues.

The rearrangement links TRBV5-6 to TRBJ2-1; no clear D gene. Trimming pared 0 bases from V and 4 bases from J, leaving 11 bases between. CDR3 length: 15 amino acids. Germline assignment: CDR1 SGHDT and CDR2 YYEEEE. CDR3 in amino acids: CASSLVWAEYNEQFF. DNA of the CDR3: TGTGCCAGCAGCTTGGTGTGGGCAGAATACAATGAGCAGTTCTTC.

This clonotype has only a few counts. The chain joins TRBV7-2 to TRBJ1-1; D is uncertain. This CDR3 has 14 residues. The germline gives CDR1 SGHTA, CDR2 FQGNSA. The ends were cut back, 5 bases at V and 1 base at J, with 11 bases in the middle. CDR3 loop: CASSRGTENTEAFF. The CDR3 nucleotides are TGTGCCAGCAGCCGGGGAACAGAGAACACTGAAGCTTTCTTT.

This clonotype showed up many times. The chain recombines TRBV7-9 with TRBJ2-4, with unresolved D. Germline V lookup: CDR1 SEHNR, CDR2 FQNEAQ (reference sequence). The V end lost 6 bases, the J end lost 6 bases, and 6 bases lay between the germline ends. The CDR3 length is 11 residues. CDR3 DNA: TGTGCCAGCAGTCCCGGAAACATTCAGTACTTC. It is translated as CASSPGNIQYF.

In its sample, this clonotype was seen many times. J is TRBJ2-1 and V is TRBV12-3 or TRBV12-4; 10 bases fit TRBD1. Losses at the gene ends were 2 bases for V and 2 bases for J; bases not matched to a gene: 3. The CDR3 runs to 16 residues. Here the CDR3 reads CASSLRTGGAYNEQFF. Written as DNA, the CDR3 is TGTGCCAGCAGTTTAAGGACAGGGGGGGCCTACAATGAGCAGTTCTTC.

This clonotype was found a few times. The rearrangement links TRBV11-2 to TRBJ2-3; tentatively, D is TRBD2 (5 bases). V was pared by 2 bases and J by 3 bases, with 12 bases between. Germline CDR1 reads SGHAT; CDR2 reads FQNNGV. The CDR3 is 15 amino acids. The CDR3 spells CASSLIVGGTDTQYF. CDR3 coding DNA: TGTGCCAGCAGCTTAATAGTCGGCGGGACAGATACGCAGTATTTT.

The chain links TRBV4-1 to TRBJ2-7; D is unclear. Trimming removed 4 bases from V and 2 bases from J, with 9 bases in between. The CDR3 length is 13 residues. Germline values: CDR1 MGHRA, CDR2 YSYEKL. This CDR3 is CASSRGETYEQYF. DNA of the CDR3: TGCGCCAGCAGCCGAGGAGAAACCTACGAGCAGTACTTC.

The table lists this clonotype with a few counts. The J gene is TRBJ2-1, the V gene TRBV7-3; weak D call: TRBD2 (6 bases). This CDR3 spans 14 amino acids. Germline values: CDR1 SGHTA, CDR2 FQGTGA. The ends were cut back, 1 base at V and 10 bases at J, with 14 bases in the middle. CDR3 nucleotide sequence: TGTGCCAGCAGCTTAATTTCGGGAGTGGGGGAGCAGTTCTTC. Translating it yields CASSLISGVGEQFF. Looking up the rest from reference TRBV7-3 and TRBJ2-1 gives the full variable domain: GAGVSQTPSNKVTEKGKYVELRCDPISGHTALYWYRQSLGQGPEFLIYFQGTGAADDSGLPNDRFFAVRPEGSVSTLKIQRTERGDSAVYLCASSLISGVGEQFFGPGTRLTVL.

This clonotype was counted between two and nine times. V is TRBV5-1 and J is TRBJ1-6; 11 bases line up with TRBD1. This CDR3 region has 15 residues. V trimming: 5 bases; J trimming: 9 bases; junction bases outside the gene matches: 7. Germline V gives CDR1 SGHRS, CDR2 YFSETQ. CDR3 residues: CASREGTGGSSPLHF. CDR3 nucleotides: TGCGCCAGCAGAGAAGGGACAGGGGGGAGTTCACCCCTCCACTTT.

This clonotype was counted between two and nine times. Because the CDR3's place on the DNA is in doubt, the DNA is left out and the CDR3 is given as listed by TCRdb. This CDR3 reads CISVSEARNSGRRADTQYF. The V and J genes are TRBV7-5 and TRBJ2-3; the table's D call, TRBD2, was not checked against the DNA. TRBV7-5 is annotated as a pseudogene. The CDR3 is 19 amino acids long, termini counted.

This clonotype appeared a few times. The V call is TRBV5-1, the J call TRBJ2-1; 8 nucleotides line up with TRBD2. The CDR3 extends over 14 amino acids. Germline V lookup: CDR1 SGHRS, CDR2 YFSETQ. The V gene end was trimmed by 6 bases and the J gene end by 9 bases; junction bases not matched to a gene: 11. CDR3: CASTFSGTDGEQFF. CDR3 DNA: TGCGCCAGCACCTTTAGCGGGACGGACGGTGAGCAGTTCTTC.

In this sample, this clonotype turned up a few times. The chain uses TRBV29-1 and TRBJ2-2; D possibly corresponds to TRBD1 (5 bases). This CDR3 is 14 amino acids long. Per germline, CDR1 SQVTM and CDR2 ANQGSEA. Trimming left V 5 bases short and J 3 bases short, with 13 bases between. The DNA of the CDR3 is TGCAGCGTTAGGCTGGGGCAGGACACCGGGGAGCTGTTTTTT. The encoded protein is CSVRLGQDTGELFF.

At least ten counts were recorded for this clonotype. The J gene is TRBJ2-5, the V gene TRBV6-5; 9 bases are shared with TRBD2. Per germline, CDR1 MNHEY and CDR2 SVGAGI. With 2 bases clipped from V and 6 bases from J, the junction kept 10 bases outside the gene matches. This CDR3 contains 16 residues. CDR3 region: CASSYAVLAGKKTQYF. The CDR3 region has the DNA TGTGCCAGCAGTTACGCGGTCCTAGCGGGAAAAAAGACCCAGTACTTC.